Listed below are T cell receptor beta chains from one sample, sequenced in a study of T cell repertoires in cytomegalovirus infection. The antigens these receptors bind are not known. TCRdb re-analysed the reads in MiXCR, keeping a single row per CDR3 protein. The top ten hold roughly 13% of the sample, which has approximately 730,000 distinct CDR3 sequences, around 29% seen once. The sample in question was cultured CD8+ T cells from PBMCs, obtained from culture after CMV antigen stimulation. Receptors were obtained from a human donor in good health (CMV status not recorded). Some clones in this sample may be carry-over from other donors' samples. The CDR3 runs from the conserved cysteine through the conserved F or W. The order of the fields is CDR3 protein, V gene.

CDR3: CASTEQVYLLNSPLHF; V: TRBV2
CDR3: CASSDEWADTGELFF; V: TRBV6-1
CDR3: CSARRWDTVNYGYTF; V: TRBV20-1
CDR3: CSARDPASYGYTF; V: TRBV20-1
CDR3: CASSLAHTNTGELFF; V: TRBV7-2
CDR3: CASTSRDLMSNSPLHF; V: TRBV28
CDR3: CASSLSGRDTQYF; V: TRBV12-3/TRBV12-4
CDR3: CASSQLAGITDTQYF; V: TRBV14
CDR3: CSARRASGGRNTGELFF; V: TRBV20-1
CDR3: CAISETAKANYGYTF; V: TRBV10-3
CDR3: CASSQGPTSDGPYNEQFF; V: TRBV3-1
CDR3: CASSPPSGGDNEQFF; V: TRBV7-2
CDR3: CSAREGIWSSYNEQFF; V: TRBV20-1
CDR3: CATSKRNGGPYNEQFF; V: TRBV15
CDR3: CASSYTYKTSTDTQYF; V: TRBV6-5
CDR3: CASTLGQGREAFF; V: TRBV12-3/TRBV12-4
CDR3: CASTQVLAGGRPGLF; V: TRBV4-1